This T cell receptor beta chain was recorded in a study of identical twins (dated by TCRdb to 2015 to 2016). A note on the overall study: To test whether fetal clonotypes persist, the study used deep sequencing on TCR alpha and beta repertoires from monozygotic twins, unrelated adults of various ages, and cord blood. Replicate twin experiments were performed at different times using different library preparation protocols to rule out contamination.

A remark on this clonotype: Its antigen specificity is not known. It has no much larger one-base neighbor in the sample; base qualities were not kept.

All donors were healthy Caucasians. The twin cohort comprised three pairs of female monozygotic twins, all aged about 18 to 30 years. The RNA used for TCR libraries was isolated from peripheral blood mononuclear cells. What the work shows at the level of the full study, not this receptor alone: Excess twin sharing in beta out-of-frame sequences was weaker because fewer shared sequences lowered the signal-to-noise ratio. Compared with coincidental sharing between unrelated individuals, out-of-frame TCR alpha sequences shared between twins had an excess of sequences with low generation probability. Fewer insertions were carried by abundant cord blood beta clonotypes; a weaker similar trend was observed in young adult naive repertoires, while no such trend was observed in memory repertoires. In monozygotic twins, recombination models systematically underestimated out-of-frame TCR alpha sharing, but the models matched the sharing seen between unrelated individuals. Because the same donors could not be followed over many years, the conclusions depended on cross-sectional statistical analysis. Invariant T cells such as MAIT and iNKT could partly confound zero-insertion analyses, though diverse VJ usage argued against this for most clonotypes.

The receptor library was made with 5' RACE. Sequencing relied on an Illumina HiSeq 2000. A universal primer binding site was introduced by template switching, and a unique molecular identifier was present in the final cDNA, enabling accurate counting of TCR cDNA molecules. Specific primers in the conserved constant-segment region were used to synthesize first-strand cDNA for the TCR alpha and beta chains. To control for contamination, every cDNA library carried two barcodes: a SMART-Mk sample barcode plus Illumina barcodes. TruSeq adapter sequences and Illumina sample barcodes were added in two successive PCR steps. The TCR alpha and beta cDNA libraries were sequenced on the Illumina HiSeq platform using custom primers. Concerning the study's data processing: Unique molecular identifiers were extracted from raw reads with MiGEC, and CDR3 positions were determined with MiXCR. Recombination models were inferred per individual with the repgenHMM and IGoR tools using an EM algorithm. The tcR package in R was used for shared clonotype analysis, with sharing normalized by the product of cloneset sizes. To study raw recombination without the effects of thymic and clonal selection, out-of-frame nonproductive sequences were analyzed. The public sequencing data were trimmed at Q25 with fastp and processed into clonotypes with MiXCR by TCRdb, which kept only in-frame beta chains. Every distinct CDR3 protein forms one entry, paired with its most common genes and DNA. These V and J calls originate from TCRdb's pipeline instead of the authors' own analysis. Recorded for this sample are fewer than 650,000 distinct CDR3 sequences; approximately 9.6% of them occurred a single time. The ten biggest clones cover 2.5% to 3% of the sample.

These data were also reused for a study on yellow fever vaccine responses in identical twins. As the second publication notes: According to the authors, in identical twins the way T cells responded to vaccination appeared partly convergent and partly personalized. Focusing on identical twins, the study followed the T cell clones that responded to the vaccine, and did so with precision.

The source of this sequence is a woman younger than 30 in good health. The sequenced material came from PBMCs.

The CDR3 sequence is CASSLLVPGKTDTQYF. The nucleotides read TGTGCCAGCAGCCTTCTTGTGCCAGGGAAGACAGATACGCAGTATTTT. The sequence joins TRBV3-1 to TRBJ2-3; tentative D gene TRBD1, with 5 bases matching. From cysteine to phenylalanine, the CDR3 is 16 amino acids long. Here the CDR3 DNA is all that survives: 48 bases in frame from base 1. V and J are truncated by 4 bases and 3 bases respectively, leaving an intervening sequence of 17 bases. Per the germline V gene (reference sequence), LGHDT is the CDR1 and YNNKEL is the CDR2.